A selection of T cell receptor beta chains follows, all from one sample in a study of blood T cells in healthy people across ages. TCRdb called the 5' RACE reads again in MiXCR, with one record for every CDR3 protein. Of 550,000 to 800,000 distinct CDR3 sequences listed, roughly 21% are singletons. Sequenced material: blood. Every receptor here comes from a man aged 70-80 years in good health. CDR3s include the opening cysteine and the closing phenylalanine or tryptophan. D genes are given only for firm matches. Clone size is stated in some rows and not others, as once, few, many or a class when expanded.

j_call v_call clone_size d_call cdr3_nt cdr3_aa
TRBJ2-7 TRBV20-1 . TRBD2 TGCAGTGCTAGAGTTATAGCGGGAGGAAGCTACGAGCAGTACTTC CSARVIAGGSYEQYF
TRBJ2-6 TRBV2 . . TGTGCCAGCTCGCAGGGACCCCACTCTGGGGCCAACGTCCTGACTTTC CASSQGPHSGANVLTF
TRBJ2-7 TRBV29-1 . . TGCAGCGTTGTATGGGGGTCAGCCTACGAGCAGTACTTC CSVVWGSAYEQYF
TRBJ2-5 TRBV11-2 many . TGTGCCAGCAGCGAGGCTCGGGGAAAACAAGAGACCCAGTACTTC CASSEARGKQETQYF
TRBJ1-3 TRBV5-5 . . TGTGCCAGCAGTCGGGACCGTGGAAACACCATATATTTT CASSRDRGNTIYF
TRBJ2-1 TRBV6-1 . . TGTGCCACCGAGGACAGGGTCGGACTAGCTTACAATGAGCAGTTCTTC CATEDRVGLAYNEQFF
TRBJ2-1 TRBV24-1 many TRBD2 TGTGCCACCAACCCCGGGGGAGGGTACAATGAGCAGTTCTTC CATNPGGGYNEQFF
TRBJ1-1 TRBV5-1 many . TGCGCCAGCAGCTTGGGTGGGGCGAACACTGAAGCTTTCTTT CASSLGGANTEAFF
TRBJ1-1 TRBV20-1 . TRBD1 TGCAGTGCTAGGCCAGGGGGCAGTGACACTGAAGCTTTCTTT CSARPGGSDTEAFF
TRBJ1-1 TRBV5-1 . . TGCGCCAGCAGCTTGGAGGCCGAGGTGAGACATGAGACTTTCTTT CASSLEAEVRHETFF
TRBJ1-2 TRBV28 few . TGTGCCAGCAGTTTATCTGGGGGGCGAGGGTCTGGCTACACCTTC CASSLSGGRGSGYTF
TRBJ2-3 TRBV7-2 many . TGTGCCAGCAGCTTAGTAGCGGCGAGCACAGATACGCAGTATTTT CASSLVAASTDTQYF
TRBJ1-3 TRBV7-2 . . TGTGCCAGCAGCTTCGGGGTTTCAAGTGGAAACACCATATATTTT CASSFGVSSGNTIYF
TRBJ2-3 TRBV11-2 . TRBD2 TGTGCCAGCAGCCCCCGGGGGAGCGGGAGTAACGATACGCAGTATTTT CASSPRGSGSNDTQYF
TRBJ2-1 TRBV7-2 . . TGTGCCAGCAGCGAGGGGATTTACAATGAGCAGTTCTTC CASSEGIYNEQFF
TRBJ2-1 TRBV28 few . TGTGCCAGCAGTTTATCGGTGCATGAGCAGTTCTTC CASSLSVHEQFF
TRBJ2-7 TRBV6-1 . . TGTGCCAGCATCGGGTGGGCAGCAAGCTCCTACGAGCAGTACTTC CASIGWAASSYEQYF
TRBJ2-1 TRBV7-9 many TRBD2 TGTGCCAGCAGCCCACCGGGACTAGGAACTGTAAATGAGCAGTTCTTC CASSPPGLGTVNEQFF
TRBJ2-5 TRBV7-2 . . TGTGCCAGCAGCTTAATGCAGGGGTACTCAGAGCAGTACTTC CASSLMQGYSEQYF
TRBJ2-6 TRBV30 . . TGTGCCTACGGACAGACTTCTGGGGCCAACGTCCTGACTTTC CAYGQTSGANVLTF
TRBJ2-5 TRBV7-2 few . TGTGCCAGCAGCTTAGCGCTCGATTCTGGGACCCAGTACTTC CASSLALDSGTQYF
TRBJ1-4 TRBV29-1 once . TGCAGCATTTCTACAGGGATCTTGAATGAAAAACTGTTTTTT CSISTGILNEKLFF
TRBJ2-5 TRBV7-9 few TRBD1 TGTGCCAGCAGCTTAGGGGACAGACCTCAAGAGACCCAGTACTTC CASSLGDRPQETQYF
TRBJ2-7 TRBV7-9 . TRBD2 TGTGCCAGCAGCCCCACTAGCGATTCCTACGAGCAGTACTTC CASSPTSDSYEQYF
TRBJ2-3 TRBV7-6 few TRBD2 TGTGCCAGCAGCTTAGGGACTAGCGGGATCGCAGATACGCAGTATTTT CASSLGTSGIADTQYF
TRBJ2-1 TRBV18 few . TGTGCCAGCTCACCAAACAGCGGCAATGAGCAGTTCTTC CASSPNSGNEQFF
TRBJ2-3 TRBV7-2 . . TGTGCCAGCAGTTCCCCCAAAGGGGGAGATACGCAGTATTTT CASSSPKGGDTQYF
TRBJ2-3 TRBV29-1 . . TGCAGCGTCCATGTCGGGAGCACAGATACGCAGTATTTT CSVHVGSTDTQYF
TRBJ2-1 TRBV7-2 . TRBD2 TGTGCCAGCAGCTTAGAAGGACTAGCGGGATTCAATGAGCAGTTCTTC CASSLEGLAGFNEQFF
TRBJ2-1 TRBV7-2 . TRBD2 TGTGCCAGCAGCTTAGCGCGTACTAGCGGGAGGAATGAGCAGTTCTTC CASSLARTSGRNEQFF
TRBJ2-5 TRBV4-1 many TRBD2 TGCGCCAGCAGCCAAGTGGGAGGACTAGCGGGAGCTGAGACCCAGTACTTC CASSQVGGLAGAETQYF
TRBJ2-6 TRBV6-1 . TRBD1 TGTGCCAGCAGTGTGGGACAGCCGGCTGCCCTGGCTTTC CASSVGQPAALAF
TRBJ2-4 TRBV2 . . TGTGCCAGCAGTGAAAACAGGCATATGTACTTC CASSENRHMYF
TRBJ2-5 TRBV29-1 . . TGCAGCGTTGAAGACATGGGGAATCGAGAGACCCAGTACTTC CSVEDMGNRETQYF
TRBJ1-1 TRBV19 few . TGTGCCAGTCGAGGGGGTACCATGAACACTGAAGCTTTCTTT CASRGGTMNTEAFF
TRBJ2-6 TRBV5-5 . . TGTGCCAGCAGCCTCCTTTATTTCTCTGGGGCCAACGTCCTGACTTTC CASSLLYFSGANVLTF
TRBJ2-3 TRBV7-7 . TRBD2 TGTGCTAGTAGCCATGGGAGGGATGGGGATACGCAGTATTTT CASSHGRDGDTQYF
TRBJ2-5 TRBV12-3/TRBV12-4 . TRBD2 TGTGCCAGCAGCCGGACTAGCGGGGAAGAGACCCAGTACTTC CASSRTSGEETQYF
TRBJ2-4 TRBV20-1 few TRBD2 TGCAGTGCCCAGACTAGCGGGAGAGGATTGTCCAAAAACATTCAGTACTTC CSAQTSGRGLSKNIQYF
TRBJ2-1 TRBV28 . TRBD2 TGTGCCAGCATCCTGAGCGGGAGCTCCTACAATGAGCAGTTCTTC CASILSGSSYNEQFF
TRBJ2-7 TRBV3-1 few TRBD2 TGTGCCAGCAGCCAAGATACCGCTAGCGGGAGGACCCCATTCTCTTTC CASSQDTASGRTPFSF
TRBJ2-5 TRBV11-2 . . TGTGCCAGCAGCTACCGGGACTGTCAAGAGACCCAGTACTTC CASSYRDCQETQYF
TRBJ1-4 TRBV9 few . TGTGCCAGCAGCCCCCAGACAGGACGAAATGAAAAACTGTTTTTT CASSPQTGRNEKLFF
TRBJ2-3 TRBV7-2 . . TGTGCCAGCATCCCCAGGGCGGTCACAGATACGCAGTATTTT CASIPRAVTDTQYF
TRBJ2-1 TRBV20-1 . . TGCAGTGCTACTAACCTAGACAGAGTCTACAATGAGCAGTTCTTC CSATNLDRVYNEQFF
TRBJ2-1 TRBV28 many TRBD2 TGTGCCAGCAGTTCTCCTATCAGACTAGCGGGAAGCAATGAGCAGTTCTTC CASSSPIRLAGSNEQFF
TRBJ2-5 TRBV20-1 few TRBD2 TGCAGTGCGGTCGACCTAGCGGGAGGGCGCGAGACCCAGTACTTC CSAVDLAGGRETQYF
TRBJ2-2 TRBV7-2 . TRBD2 TGTGCCAGCAGCTCAGCCGGGACTAGCGGGAGTATGTCCGGGGAGCTGTTTTTT CASSSAGTSGSMSGELFF
TRBJ1-4 TRBV6-6 few . TGTGCCAGCAGGCCTGCCACAACTAATGAAAAACTGTTTTTT CASRPATTNEKLFF
TRBJ1-4 TRBV5-6 . TRBD1 TGTGCCAGCAGCTTTGACAGGGGCGGGGAACTGTTTTTT CASSFDRGGELFF
TRBJ1-1 TRBV2 few . TGTGCCAGCAGCGGGTGGCAGCAAAGGAACACTGAAGCTTTCTTT CASSGWQQRNTEAFF
TRBJ1-2 TRBV20-1 few TRBD1 TGCAGTGCCTATGGGCAGGACAGGGGGAACTATGGCTACACCTTC CSAYGQDRGNYGYTF
TRBJ1-2 TRBV12-3/TRBV12-4 few . TGTGCCAGCAGTTTCAGACTGATAAACTATGGCTACACCTTC CASSFRLINYGYTF
TRBJ2-2 TRBV11-2 many . TGTGCCAGCAGCCCTCTAGGGCCCCCCACCGGGGAGCTGTTTTTT CASSPLGPPTGELFF
TRBJ2-4 TRBV28 many TRBD1 TGTGCCAGCAGCCGGACAGGAAAAAACATTCAGTACTTC CASSRTGKNIQYF